This passage covers 5 T cell receptor beta chains from one sample sequenced in a study of blood T cell repertoires in COVID-19. The table came from immunoSEQ multiplex PCR; TCRdb's copy has only in-frame clones and leaves some out. The sample lists 350,000 or so clones; approximately 89% were seen once. The source material was peripheral blood. The receptors derive from a woman aged 60 to 75 with COVID-19, enrolled during active disease.

The genes are TRBV11-2 and TRBJ2-6; D possibly corresponds to TRBD1 (5 bases). V was cut by 2 bases and J by 0 bases, with 14 bases left in between. Germline loops: CDR1 SGHAT, CDR2 FQNNGV. This CDR3 contains 18 residues. The CDR3 loop reads CASSLFGAQHSGANVLTF. The CDR3 DNA sequence: TGTGCCAGCAGCTTATTTGGGGCGCAGCACTCTGGGGCCAACGTCCTGACTTTC.

The chain is built from TRBV27 and TRBJ1-5; D remains ambiguous. Trimming took off 2 bases at V and 3 bases at J, with 11 bases between the two ends. There are 15 residues in the CDR3. Germline-derived CDR1 and CDR2 are MNHEY and SMNVEV (reference sequence). DNA of the CDR3: TGTGCCAGCAGTTTAGGAGGGAACAACAATCAGCCCCAGCATTTT. Translation: CASSLGGNNNQPQHF.

The V and J genes are TRBV7-8 and TRBJ1-5, with 12 bases that match TRBD1. The CDR3 covers 17 residues. V was pared by 0 bases and J by 7 bases, with 7 bases of the junction left unmatched. The germline CDR1 and CDR2 sequences are SGHVS and FQNEAQ. The CDR3 DNA sequence: TGTGCCAGCAGCTTAGCTGGGACAGGGGGCGCTGGACAGCCCCAGCATTTT. Its translation: CASSLAGTGGAGQPQHF. The full variable domain, in which reference TRBV7-8 and TRBJ1-5 provide the parts outside the CDR3, is GAGVSQSPRYKVAKRGQDVALRCDPISGHVSLFWYQQALGQGPEFLTYFQNEAQLDKSGLPSDRFFAERPEGSVSTLKIQRTQQEDSAVYLCASSLAGTGGAGQPQHFGDGTRLSIL.

V gene TRBV6-2 or TRBV6-3 combines with J gene TRBJ1-1; 8 bases are shared with TRBD1. Germline values: CDR1 MNHEY, CDR2 SVGEGT. Unmatched junction bases numbered 3, after V lost 5 bases and J lost 7 bases. This CDR3 is 12 amino acids long. The CDR3 DNA follows: TGTGCCAGCAGTGGACAGGGTTTTGAAGCTTTCTTT. Protein product: CASSGQGFEAFF.

This chain joins TRBV4-1 and TRBJ1-2; 7 nucleotides match TRBD1. Trimming took 3 bases from V and 3 from J; bases not matched to a gene: 7. The V gene's germline CDR1 is MGHRA and CDR2 YSYEKL. The CDR3 loop spans 15 amino acids. The DNA of the CDR3 is TGCGCCAGCAGCCAGGCGACCGGGACAGACTATGGCTACACCTTC. Amino acid sequence: CASSQATGTDYGYTF.